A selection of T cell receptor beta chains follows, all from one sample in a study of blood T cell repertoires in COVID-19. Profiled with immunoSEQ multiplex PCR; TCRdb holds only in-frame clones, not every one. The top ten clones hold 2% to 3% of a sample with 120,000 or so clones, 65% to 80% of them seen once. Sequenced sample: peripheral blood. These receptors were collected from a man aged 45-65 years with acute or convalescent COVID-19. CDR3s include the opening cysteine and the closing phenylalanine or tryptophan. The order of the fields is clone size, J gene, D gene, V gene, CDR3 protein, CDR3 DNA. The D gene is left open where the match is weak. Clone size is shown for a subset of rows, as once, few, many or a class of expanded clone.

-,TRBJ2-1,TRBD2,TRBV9,CASSSRLAGVNSYNEQFF,TGTGCCAGCAGCTCCCGACTAGCGGGGGTGAACTCCTACAATGAGCAGTTCTTC
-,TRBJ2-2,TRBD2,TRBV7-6,CASSPRTSGRVGELFF,TGTGCCAGCAGCCCCAGGACTAGCGGGAGGGTCGGGGAGCTGTTTTTT
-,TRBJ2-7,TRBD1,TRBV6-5,CASRTGGEQYF,TGTGCCAGCAGGACAGGGGGCGAGCAGTACTTC
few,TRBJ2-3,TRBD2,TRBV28,CAGSGSTDTQYF,TGTGCCGGTAGCGGGAGCACAGATACGCAGTATTTT
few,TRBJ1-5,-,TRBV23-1,CASGHQQGIQPQHF,TGCGCCAGCGGGCATCAACAGGGAATTCAGCCCCAGCATTTT
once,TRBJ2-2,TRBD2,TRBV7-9,CASSPGRGRNTGELFF,TGTGCCAGCAGTCCAGGGAGGGGACGGAACACCGGGGAGCTGTTTTTT
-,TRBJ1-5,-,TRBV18,CASSLTQGNGPQHF,TGTGCCAGCTCACTGACTCAGGGGAATGGGCCCCAGCATTTT
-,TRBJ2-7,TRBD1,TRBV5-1,CASSPRQGDTYEQYF,TGCGCCAGCAGCCCGAGACAGGGAGATACCTACGAGCAGTACTTC
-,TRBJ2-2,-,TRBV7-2,CASSLVAGIAGELFF,TGTGCCAGCAGCTTAGTGGCGGGAATTGCCGGGGAGCTGTTTTTT
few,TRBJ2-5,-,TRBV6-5,CASRIGEGTQYF,TGTGCCAGCAGGATCGGAGAGGGGACCCAGTACTTC
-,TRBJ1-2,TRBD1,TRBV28,CASSNSDRAGYTF,TGTGCCAGCAGTAATTCGGACAGGGCTGGCTACACCTTC
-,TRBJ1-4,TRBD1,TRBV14,CASSQWDRGNEKLFF,TGTGCCAGCAGCCAATGGGACAGGGGAAATGAAAAACTGTTTTTT
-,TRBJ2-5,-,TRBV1,CTSSQDHHARGAIQETQYF,TGCACCAGCAGCCAAGACCACCACGCCCGGGGGGCGATCCAAGAGACCCAGTACTTC
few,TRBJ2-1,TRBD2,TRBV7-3,CASSSGSGGPRNYNEQFF,TGTGCCAGCAGCTCGGGTAGCGGGGGGCCTAGGAATTACAATGAGCAGTTCTTC
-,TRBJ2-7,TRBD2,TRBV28,CASSLGLAGAYEQYF,TGTGCCAGCAGTTTAGGTCTAGCGGGGGCCTACGAGCAGTACTTC
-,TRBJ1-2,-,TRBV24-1,CATSDPAGGNYGYTF,TGTGCCACCAGTGATCCCGCGGGGGGGAACTATGGCTACACCTTC
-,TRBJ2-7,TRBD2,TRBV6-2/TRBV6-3,CASSTGLAGGYRHSYEQYF,TGTGCCAGCAGTACGGGACTAGCGGGAGGATATAGACACTCCTACGAGCAGTACTTC
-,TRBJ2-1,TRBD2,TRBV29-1,CCGERGYNEQFF,TGCTGCGGGGAGCGGGGTTACAATGAGCAGTTCTTC
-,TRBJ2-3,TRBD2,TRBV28,CASSSPETSGLTDTQYF,TGTGCCAGCAGTTCACCGGAGACTAGCGGGTTGACAGATACGCAGTATTTT
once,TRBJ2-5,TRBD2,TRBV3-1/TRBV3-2,CASSQDLAAGAHETQYF,TGTGCCAGCAGCCAAGATCTCGCAGCGGGAGCTCACGAGACCCAGTACTTC
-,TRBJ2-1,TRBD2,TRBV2,CASGGLAGIPYNEQFF,TGTGCGAGCGGGGGACTAGCGGGGATTCCCTACAATGAGCAGTTCTTC
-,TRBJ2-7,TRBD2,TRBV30,CAWTSGSYEQYF,TGTGCCTGGACTAGCGGGTCCTACGAGCAGTACTTC
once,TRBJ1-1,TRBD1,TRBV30,CAWSRGGGSTEAFF,TGTGCCTGGAGCAGAGGGGGCGGTAGCACTGAAGCTTTCTTT
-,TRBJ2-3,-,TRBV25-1,CASSENVGSGADTQYF,TGTGCCAGCAGTGAAAATGTTGGGAGTGGCGCAGATACGCAGTATTTT
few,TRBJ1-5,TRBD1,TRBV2,CASSTGGDGQPQHF,TGTGCCAGCAGTACAGGGGGGGATGGTCAGCCCCAGCATTTT
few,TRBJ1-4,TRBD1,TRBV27,CASSPFEGAAGEKLFF,TGTGCCAGCAGTCCATTTGAGGGGGCCGCGGGTGAAAAACTGTTTTTT
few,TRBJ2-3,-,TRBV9,CASSVGGGDTQYF,TGTGCCAGCAGCGTAGGCGGTGGAGATACGCAGTATTTT
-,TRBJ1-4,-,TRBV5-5,CASSSSSRQPNEKLFF,TGTGCCAGCAGCTCTTCATCGCGACAACCCAATGAAAAACTGTTTTTT
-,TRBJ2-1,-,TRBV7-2,CASSLVGHSYNEQFF,TGTGCCAGCAGCTTAGTGGGGCACTCCTACAATGAGCAGTTCTTC
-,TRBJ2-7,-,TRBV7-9,CASSPRGSRVGEQYF,TGTGCCAGCAGCCCCCGGGGGTCAAGGGTAGGCGAGCAGTACTTC
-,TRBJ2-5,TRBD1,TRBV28,CASSSLTGGTETQYF,TGTGCCAGCAGTTCCCTGACAGGGGGGACAGAGACCCAGTACTTC
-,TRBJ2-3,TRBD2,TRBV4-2,CASSQTLAGGRVTQYF,TGTGCCAGCAGCCAAACACTAGCGGGGGGGCGGGTTACGCAGTATTTT
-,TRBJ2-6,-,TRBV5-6,CASSLVGQPVSGANVLTF,TGTGCCAGCAGCTTGGTAGGACAGCCGGTTTCTGGGGCCAACGTCCTGACTTTC
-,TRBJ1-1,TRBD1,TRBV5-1,CASSTGQPGNTEAFF,TGCGCCAGCTCTACGGGACAGCCGGGGAACACTGAAGCTTTCTTT
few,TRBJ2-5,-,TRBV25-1,CASSDPKKVRETQYF,TGTGCCAGCAGTGACCCCAAGAAGGTGCGGGAGACCCAGTACTTC
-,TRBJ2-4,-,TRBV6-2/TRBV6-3,CASSSNPDIQYF,TGTGCCAGCAGTTCCAACCCGGACATTCAGTACTTC
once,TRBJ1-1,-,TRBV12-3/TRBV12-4,CASSYTGLAEAFF,TGTGCCAGCAGTTATACAGGGTTGGCTGAAGCTTTCTTT
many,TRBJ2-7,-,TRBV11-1,CASSLGGGNTYEQYF,TGTGCCAGCAGCTTAGGCGGCGGGAATACCTACGAGCAGTACTTC
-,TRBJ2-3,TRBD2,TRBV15,CATSTAGGDTDTQYF,TGTGCCACCAGTACAGCGGGAGGGGACACAGATACGCAGTATTTT
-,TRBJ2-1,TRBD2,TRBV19,CASGLARYNEQFF,TGTGCCAGCGGACTAGCCAGGTACAATGAGCAGTTCTTC
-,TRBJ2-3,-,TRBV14,CASSHPRWRGRGDTQYF,TGTGCCAGCAGCCACCCCCGGTGGAGGGGGCGAGGAGATACGCAGTATTTT
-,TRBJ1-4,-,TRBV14,CASSQASAGVREKLFF,TGTGCCAGCAGCCAAGCCTCCGCGGGGGTTCGGGAAAAACTGTTTTTT
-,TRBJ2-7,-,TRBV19,CASSMDSANEQYF,TGTGCCAGTAGTATGGACAGTGCCAACGAGCAGTACTTC
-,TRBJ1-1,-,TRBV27,CASSFAGMNTEAFF,TGTGCCAGCAGTTTTGCGGGAATGAACACTGAAGCTTTCTTT
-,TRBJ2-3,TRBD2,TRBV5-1,CASSPSLAGGTDTQYF,TGCGCCAGCAGTCCCTCCCTGGCGGGGGGCACAGATACGCAGTATTTT
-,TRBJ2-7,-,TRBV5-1,CASRTEAGPYEQYF,TGCGCCAGCAGGACCGAGGCGGGCCCATACGAGCAGTACTTC
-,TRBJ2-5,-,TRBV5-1,CASSWTDQETQYF,TGCGCCAGCAGCTGGACTGACCAAGAGACCCAGTACTTC
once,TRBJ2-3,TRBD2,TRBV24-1,CATSDQSGKNTDTQYF,TGTGCCACCAGTGATCAGAGCGGGAAGAACACAGATACGCAGTATTTT
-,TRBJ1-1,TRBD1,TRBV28,CASSSQGARAF,TGTGCCAGCAGTTCGCAGGGGGCGCGGGCCTTT
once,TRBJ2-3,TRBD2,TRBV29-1,CSPRDYPTDTQYF,TGCAGCCCTAGGGACTACCCCACAGATACGCAGTATTTT
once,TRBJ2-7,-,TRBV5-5,CASSFSRTILWEQYF,TGTGCCAGCAGTTTTAGCCGTACAATTCTCTGGGAGCAGTACTTC
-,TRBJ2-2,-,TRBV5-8,CASSHGDFNTGELFF,TGTGCCAGCAGCCACGGAGACTTTAACACCGGGGAGCTGTTTTTT
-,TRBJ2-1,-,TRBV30,CACAGPKGDEQFF,TGTGCCTGCGCGGGGCCTAAAGGCGATGAGCAGTTCTTC
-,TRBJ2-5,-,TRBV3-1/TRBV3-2,CASSGDNYQETQYF,TGTGCCAGCAGCGGGGACAACTACCAAGAGACCCAGTACTTC
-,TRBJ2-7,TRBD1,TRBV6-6,CASSRDRELNEQYF,TGTGCCAGCAGCCGGGACAGGGAGCTCAACGAGCAGTACTTC
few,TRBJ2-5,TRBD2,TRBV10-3,CAITEGPTSGQETQYF,TGTGCCATCACCGAGGGGCCAACTAGCGGCCAAGAGACCCAGTACTTC
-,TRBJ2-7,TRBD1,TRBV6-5,CASSYPDRGDYEQYF,TGTGCCAGCAGTTACCCGGACAGGGGGGACTACGAGCAGTACTTC
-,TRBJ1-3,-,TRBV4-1,CASATGYGNTIYF,TGCGCCAGCGCTACAGGGTATGGAAACACCATATATTTT
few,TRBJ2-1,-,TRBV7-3,CASSRGRSYNEQFF,TGTGCCAGCAGCAGAGGTCGATCCTACAATGAGCAGTTCTTC
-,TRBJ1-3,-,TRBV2,CASSEQLSGNTIYF,TGTGCCAGCAGTGAACAGTTATCTGGAAACACCATATATTTT